In this sample, the clone carrying this T cell receptor (beta chain) turned up many times. TCRdb recomputed calls from the 5' RACE reads with MiXCR, one row per CDR3 protein. The table shows roughly 48,000 distinct CDR3 sequences, with around 5.2% occurring only once. The sample comes from a study of spatial heterogeneity in lung cancer. Whole-study context: Consistently, beta-chain sequences turned up in larger numbers than alpha-chain sequences did.

This CDR3 has 18 amino acids. Germline loops: CDR1 SGDLS, CDR2 YYNGEE. The J segment lost 0 bases and the V segment lost 6 bases, leaving 10 bases of the junction unmatched. The time point: sample taken at primary tumor resection. Unsorted whole RNA samples from tumor, nontumor lung or frozen PBMC were sequenced. The J gene is TRBJ2-6, the V gene TRBV9; 9 nucleotides match TRBD2. The receptor comes from a male donor with early-stage non-small cell lung cancer. Specimen: PBMCs, collected at surgery. As DNA, the CDR3 is TGTGCCAGCAAGCCTGGGACTAGCAGCCTCTCTGGGGCCAACGTCCTGACTTTC. It translates to CASKPGTSSLSGANVLTF.